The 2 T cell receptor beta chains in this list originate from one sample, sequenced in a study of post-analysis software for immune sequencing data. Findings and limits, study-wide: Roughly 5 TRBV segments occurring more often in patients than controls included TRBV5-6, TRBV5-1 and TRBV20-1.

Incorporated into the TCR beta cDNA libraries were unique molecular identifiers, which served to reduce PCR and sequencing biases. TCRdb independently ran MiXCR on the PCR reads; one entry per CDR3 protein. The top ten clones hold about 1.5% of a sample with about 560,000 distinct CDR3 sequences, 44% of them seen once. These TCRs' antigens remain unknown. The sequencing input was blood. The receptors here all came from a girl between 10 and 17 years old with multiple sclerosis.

The CDR3 sequence is CASSLTGQGNYGYTF. CDR3 in DNA: TGTGCCAGCAGCTTAACGGGACAGGGGAACTATGGCTACACCTTC. The chain links TRBV7-3 to TRBJ1-2; the match to TRBD1 covers 10 bases. Trimming cost V 0 bases and J 2 bases; bases outside gene matches: 0. Germline V gene data show CDR1 as SGHTA and CDR2 as FQGTGA. This CDR3 has 15 amino acids.

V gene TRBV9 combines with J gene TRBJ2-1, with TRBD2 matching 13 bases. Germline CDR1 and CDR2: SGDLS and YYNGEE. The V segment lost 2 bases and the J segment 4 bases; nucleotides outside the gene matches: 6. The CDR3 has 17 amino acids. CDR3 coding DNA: TGTGCCAGCAGCGTTCCGGGACTAGCGGGACCTTACAATGAGCAGTTCTTC. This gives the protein CASSVPGLAGPYNEQFF.